Shown below are 9 T cell receptor beta chains from a single sample sequenced in a study of early T cells in non-severe SARS-CoV-2 infection. TCRdb re-derived calls from the 5' RACE reads in MiXCR, one entry per CDR3 protein. The sample has 25,000 or so distinct CDR3 sequences; about 3% are singletons. Sample: whole blood. The origin of the receptors is an adult who was a healthcare worker with PCR-confirmed SARS-CoV-2 infection or an uninfected control (not recorded which).

The V and J genes are TRBV7-2 and TRBJ2-1; 12 bases line up with TRBD2. The CDR3 runs 15 residues. In germline, CDR1 is SGHTA, CDR2 FQGNSA. V shed 5 bases and J 9 bases; nucleotides not matched to a gene: 8. The CDR3 DNA reads TGTGCCAGCAGCCCCCTAGCGGGGGGGCCACTTGAGCAGTTCTTC. Translation: CASSPLAGGPLEQFF.

This clonotype was seen at least ten times. The chain couples TRBV7-2 to TRBJ2-1, with 7 bases that match TRBD1. Trimming at V came to 4 bases and at J to 3 bases, leaving 12 bases not matched to a gene. This CDR3 comprises 17 residues. CDR1 and CDR2 (germline): SGHTA, FQGNSA. Here the CDR3 reads CASSYKRPGQNYNEQFF. The CDR3 DNA is TGTGCCAGCAGCTATAAAAGACCGGGACAGAACTACAATGAGCAGTTCTTC.

CDR3 in DNA: TGTGCCAGCAGCTTAGAGGGGACGGGCTACACCTTC. The encoded protein is CASSLEGTGYTF. The chain has TRBV7-9 and TRBJ1-2, with D perhaps matching TRBD1 (5 bases). CDR1 and CDR2 (germline): SEHNR, FQNEAQ (reference sequence). V was cut by 1 base and J by 8 bases, with 8 bases left in between. The CDR3 is 12 amino acids.

The rearrangement links TRBV24-1 to TRBJ2-1; D remains unclear. Germline values: CDR1 KGHDR, CDR2 SFDVKD. With 6 bases removed from V and 0 bases from J, the gap between germline ends came to 2 bases. The CDR3 has 12 residues. CDR3 nucleotides: TGTGCCACCAGTCGCTCCTACAATGAGCAGTTCTTC. It specifies CATSRSYNEQFF.

This clonotype has a count of ten or more. The chain has TRBV5-1 and TRBJ2-1; the D is unclear. Per the germline V gene, CDR1 is SGHRS and CDR2 is YFSETQ. The CDR3 has 16 residues. Deletions cut 4 bases from V and 0 bases from J, with 14 bases between. CDR3 region: CASSPIDIRSYNEQFF. In DNA form, the CDR3 reads TGCGCCAGCAGCCCCATTGACATCCGCTCCTACAATGAGCAGTTCTTC.

The rearrangement joins TRBV20-1 to TRBJ1-4; a weak D match, TRBD1 (5 bases). This CDR3 comprises 15 residues. The germline CDR1 and CDR2 sequences are DFQATT and SNEGSKA (reference sequence). The V end lost 6 bases, the J end lost 3 bases, and 17 bases lay between the germline ends. CDR3 region: CSAPRGPRANEKLFF. CDR3 bases: TGCAGTGCCCCGAGGGGTCCTCGAGCTAATGAAAAACTGTTTTTT.

This clonotype was detected a few times. The rearrangement joins TRBV2 to TRBJ2-2, with D unresolved. The germline CDR1 and CDR2 sequences are SNHLY and FYNNEI. This CDR3 comprises 12 residues. V was cut by 10 bases and J by 10 bases, with 16 bases left in between. CDR3 nucleotides: TGTGCCACATCTCCTTCCCCCGTGGAGCTGTTTTTT. Translating it yields CATSPSPVELFF.

There are many counts of this clonotype. The chain links TRBV10-3 to TRBJ1-5; D uncertain. This CDR3 contains 14 residues. CDR1 and CDR2 from the germline V gene are ENHRY and SYGVKD. V was clipped by 0 bases and J by 4 bases, with 7 bases between them. In nucleotides, the CDR3 is TGTGCCATCAGTGAGTCCGTGGGGAATCAGCCCCAGCATTTT. Its protein product is CAISESVGNQPQHF.

This clonotype was counted many times. The CDR3: CASSPPTGQGAYNEQFF. DNA of the CDR3: TGTGCCAGCTCACCACCGACGGGACAGGGGGCCTACAATGAGCAGTTCTTC. This chain uses TRBV18 with TRBJ2-1, with 11 nucleotides matching TRBD1. The J segment lost 2 bases and the V segment lost 0 bases, leaving 3 bases of the junction unmatched. The germline V gene encodes CDR1 KGHSH and CDR2 LQKENI. The CDR3 extends over 17 amino acids.